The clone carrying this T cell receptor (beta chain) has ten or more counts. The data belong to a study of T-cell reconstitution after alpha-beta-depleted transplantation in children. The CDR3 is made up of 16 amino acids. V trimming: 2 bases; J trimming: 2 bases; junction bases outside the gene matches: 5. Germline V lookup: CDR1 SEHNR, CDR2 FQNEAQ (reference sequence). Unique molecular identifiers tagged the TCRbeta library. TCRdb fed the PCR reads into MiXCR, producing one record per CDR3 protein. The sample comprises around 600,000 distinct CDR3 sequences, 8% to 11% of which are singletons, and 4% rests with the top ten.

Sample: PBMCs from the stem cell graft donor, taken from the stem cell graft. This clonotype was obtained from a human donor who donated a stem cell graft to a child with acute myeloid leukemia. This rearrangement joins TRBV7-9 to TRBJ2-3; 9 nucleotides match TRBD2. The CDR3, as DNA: TGTGCCAGCAGCTTATCGGGACTAGCATTCACAGATACGCAGTATTTT. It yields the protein CASSLSGLAFTDTQYF.